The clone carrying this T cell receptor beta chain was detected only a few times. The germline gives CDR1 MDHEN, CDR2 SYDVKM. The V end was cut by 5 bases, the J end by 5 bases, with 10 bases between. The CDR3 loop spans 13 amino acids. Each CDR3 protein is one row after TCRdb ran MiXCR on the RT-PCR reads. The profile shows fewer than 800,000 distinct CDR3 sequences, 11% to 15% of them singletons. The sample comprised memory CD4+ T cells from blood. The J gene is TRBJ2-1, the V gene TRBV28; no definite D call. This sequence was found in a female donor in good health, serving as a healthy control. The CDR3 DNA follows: TGTGCCAGCAGTCCTACTATAGACAATGAGCAGTTCTTC. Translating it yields CASSPTIDNEQFF. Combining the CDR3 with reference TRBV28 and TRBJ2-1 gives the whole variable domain DVKVTQSSRYLVKRTGEKVFLECVQDMDHENMFWYRQDPGLGLRLIYFSYDVKMKEKGDIPEGYSVSREKKERFSLILESASTNQTSMYLCASSPTIDNEQFFGPGTRLTVL.